This entry lists 18 T cell receptor beta chains sequenced from one sample in a study of persistence of HIV-infected CD4 T cells. Sequencing used immunoSEQ version 4 in survey mode. Profiled with immunoSEQ multiplex PCR; TCRdb holds only in-frame clones, not every one. The sample shows about 13,000 clones, over 65% of them seen only once. Cells were stimulated with overlapping HIV-1 Gag 15-mer peptides. Responding CD4+ T cells were sorted by upregulation of both CD40 ligand and CD69. Their cognate antigens are unknown. The sequencing used CD4+ T cells sorted from PBMCs after roughly 18-hour stimulation, collected from a patient who received antiretroviral therapy. The receptors were gathered from an adult man with HIV who was CMV-seropositive.

The chain carries TRBV6-2 or TRBV6-3 and TRBJ2-1; 7 positions agree with TRBD1. CDR1 and CDR2 from the germline V gene are MNHEY and SVGEGT. V was pared by 5 bases and J by 1 base, with 8 bases of the junction left unmatched. CDR3 size: 16 residues. The CDR3 DNA is TGTGCCAGCAGTCCCCATGGCAGGGGGTCCTACAATGAGCAGTTCTTC. Amino acids: CASSPHGRGSYNEQFF.

This clone was observed a handful of times. The V and J genes are TRBV27 and TRBJ1-6; D is possibly TRBD1 (5 bases). The CDR3 has 19 residues. Germline values: CDR1 MNHEY, CDR2 SMNVEV (reference sequence). Trimming removed 3 bases at V and 6 bases at J, with 24 bases between. The CDR3 nucleotides read TGTGCCAGCAGTTTGCGGGGGGGGAGACAGTTTATAACTAATTCACCCCTCCACTTT. This encodes CASSLRGGRQFITNSPLHF.

Concerning this clone itself: Other nucleotide sequences in the sample specify the same CDR3. CDR3 sequence: CASTAGNQPQHF. The CDR3, as DNA: TGTGCCAGTACCGCAGGCAATCAGCCCCAGCATTTT. This rearrangement joins TRBV19 to TRBJ1-5; D not resolved. The CDR3 covers 12 residues. The germline CDR1 and CDR2 sequences are LNHDA and SQIVND (reference sequence). Trimming pared 7 bases from V and 2 bases from J, leaving 6 bases between.

A note on this clone: Other DNA sequences in this sample translate to the same CDR3. The rearrangement joins TRBV5-1 to TRBJ1-1, with D tentatively TRBD1 (5 bases). The germline V and J ends were trimmed by 0 bases and 3 bases, with 6 bases remaining between them. CDR3 length: 13 amino acids. From germline, CDR1 is SGHRS and CDR2 YFSETQ. DNA of the CDR3: TGCGCCAGCAGCTTGGGCAGGGACACTGAAGCTTTCTTT. It translates to CASSLGRDTEAFF.

The chain couples TRBV9 to TRBJ1-6; weak D call: TRBD1 (6 bases). CDR3 length: 17 amino acids. V gave up 1 base and J gave up 8 bases, with 19 bases separating them. Looked up from germline, CDR1 is SGDLS and CDR2 is YYNGEE. The CDR3 sequence is CASSVRYLTGFDSPLHF. The CDR3 DNA reads TGTGCCAGCAGCGTAAGATACCTTACAGGGTTTGATTCACCCCTCCACTTT. Drawing the rest from reference TRBV9 and TRBJ1-6, the complete variable domain is DSGVTQTPKHLITATGQRVTLRCSPRSGDLSVYWYQQSLDQGLQFLIQYYNGEERAKGNILERFSAQQFPDLHSELNLSSLELGDSALYFCASSVRYLTGFDSPLHFGNGTRLTVT.

The V gene is TRBV19, the J gene TRBJ2-4, with D tentatively TRBD2 (6 bases). In germline, CDR1 is LNHDA, CDR2 SQIVND (reference sequence). Trimming cost V 4 bases and J 7 bases, with 17 bases left between them. The CDR3 sequence is 15 residues long. In DNA, the CDR3 is TGTGCCAGTAGTAGTGGGTCCGCAGGGAGGAACATTCAGTACTTC. Encoded protein: CASSSGSAGRNIQYF.

The chain recombines TRBV19 with TRBJ1-1, with D unclear. The CDR3 loop spans 14 amino acids. The V gene lost 6 bases and the J gene lost 1 base, with 12 bases spanning the gap. Germline V lookup: CDR1 LNHDA, CDR2 SQIVND (reference sequence). DNA of the CDR3: TGTGCCAGTAGGGCGGGGTTGGCGAACACTGAAGCTTTCTTT. This codes for CASRAGLANTEAFF.

The chain combines TRBV27 with TRBJ2-7; 8 bases line up with TRBD2. The V segment lost 1 base and the J segment 2 bases; nucleotides outside the gene matches: 4. The length of the CDR3 is 15 residues. Germline V gives CDR1 MNHEY, CDR2 SMNVEV (reference sequence). The CDR3: CASSLLAGNTYEQYF. In DNA form, the CDR3 reads TGTGCCAGCAGTTTATTAGCGGGAAATACCTACGAGCAGTACTTC.

V gene TRBV14 combines with J gene TRBJ1-2; D is uncertain. V lost 1 base and J 6 bases, leaving 21 bases between the germline ends. The length of the CDR3 is 17 residues. Per germline, CDR1 SGHDN and CDR2 FVKESK. CDR3 amino acids: CASSQGLGPLIADGYTF. The DNA of the CDR3 is TGTGCCAGCAGCCAAGGCTTAGGACCACTTATAGCTGATGGCTACACCTTC.

This clone was seen a handful of times. V is TRBV6-1 and J is TRBJ2-1; no reliable D call. The CDR3 extends over 15 amino acids. Germline loops: CDR1 MNHNS, CDR2 SASEGT. The germline V and J ends were trimmed by 1 base and 2 bases, with 9 bases remaining between them. The CDR3 region is CASSEDGFTYNEQFF. As DNA, the CDR3 is TGTGCCAGCAGTGAAGACGGTTTTACCTACAATGAGCAGTTCTTC.

The rearrangement joins TRBV30 to TRBJ1-5; a possible D gene is TRBD1 (6 bases). Trimming removed 4 bases from V and 4 bases from J, with 17 bases in between. CDR3 size: 15 residues. Germline lookup yields CDR1 GTSNPN and CDR2 SVGIG (reference sequence). The CDR3 here is CAWNSGGRGNQPQHF. The CDR3 DNA sequence: TGTGCCTGGAATTCGGGGGGCAGGGGAAATCAGCCCCAGCATTTT.

V gene TRBV7-8 combines with J gene TRBJ2-5; D remains ambiguous. V gave up 5 bases and J gave up 5 bases, with 9 bases separating them. This CDR3 is 12 amino acids long. Looked up from germline, CDR1 is SGHVS and CDR2 is FQNEAQ. CDR3 protein: CASSLRRETQYF. CDR3 nucleotide sequence: TGTGCCAGCAGCCTCCGAAGGGAGACCCAGTACTTC.

In this sample, this clone turned up a few times. The chain uses TRBV2 and TRBJ1-5; a weak D match, TRBD1 (5 bases). The CDR3 extends over 14 amino acids. With 6 bases removed from V and 1 base from J, the gap between germline ends came to 10 bases. The V gene's germline CDR1 is SNHLY and CDR2 FYNNEI. The CDR3 loop is CASRQVVSNQPQHF. Here the CDR3 DNA reads TGTGCCAGCAGACAGGTGGTCAGCAATCAGCCCCAGCATTTT.

This clone came up once. The rearrangement joins TRBV7-3 to TRBJ2-1; D not resolved. The CDR3 extends over 16 amino acids. V was pared by 3 bases and J by 0 bases, with 12 bases between. In germline, CDR1 is SGHTA, CDR2 FQGTGA. The CDR3 DNA is TGTGCCAGCAGCTTTTGGACGTTGAGCTCCTACAATGAGCAGTTCTTC. Translated, it gives CASSFWTLSSYNEQFF. Using reference TRBV7-3 and TRBJ2-1 for the parts outside the CDR3, the full variable domain is GAGVSQTPSNKVTEKGKYVELRCDPISGHTALYWYRQSLGQGPEFLIYFQGTGAADDSGLPNDRFFAVRPEGSVSTLKIQRTERGDSAVYLCASSFWTLSSYNEQFFGPGTRLTVL.

This clone was found a few times. The chain couples TRBV7-9 to TRBJ1-2; 9 bases align to TRBD1. The CDR3 has 16 amino acids. V was pared by 4 bases and J by 5 bases, with 11 bases of the junction left unmatched. Germline values: CDR1 SEHNR, CDR2 FQNEAQ (reference sequence). The DNA for the CDR3 is TGTGCCAGCAGCTCACCGGGACAGGGAAAGGGTTATGGCTACACCTTC. This codes for CASSSPGQGKGYGYTF.

The chain combines TRBV7-8 with TRBJ1-6; D is possibly TRBD1 (6 bases). The germline gives CDR1 SGHVS, CDR2 FQNEAQ. V shed 5 bases and J shed 10 bases, with 21 bases lying between them. The CDR3 has 16 amino acids. The CDR3, as DNA: TGTGCCAGCAGCCGCGAGACCAGGACAGCTAGATCACCCCTCCACTTT. Amino acid sequence: CASSRETRTARSPLHF. Full variable domain (missing parts from reference TRBV7-8 and TRBJ1-6): GAGVSQSPRYKVAKRGQDVALRCDPISGHVSLFWYQQALGQGPEFLTYFQNEAQLDKSGLPSDRFFAERPEGSVSTLKIQRTQQEDSAVYLCASSRETRTARSPLHFGNGTRLTVT.

This chain uses TRBV7-9 with TRBJ2-1; TRBD1 might be the D (6 bases). The CDR3 consists of 14 residues. Germline CDR1 SEHNR, CDR2 FQNEAQ (reference sequence). V lost 3 bases, J lost 7 bases, and 13 bases lay in between. As DNA, the CDR3 is TGTGCCAGCAGCTTTCAGGGGTTCTCGAATGAGCAGTTCTTC. Protein sequence: CASSFQGFSNEQFF.

The V and J genes are TRBV15 and TRBJ2-2; 8 bases match TRBD2. The CDR3 consists of 17 residues. V shed 2 bases and J 2 bases; nucleotides not matched to a gene: 7. Per the germline V gene, CDR1 is LNHNV and CDR2 is YYDKDF (reference sequence). The CDR3 nucleotides are TGTGCCACCAGCAGATCTACCGGGGGGGTAAACACCGGGGAGCTGTTTTTT. As protein: CATSRSTGGVNTGELFF.